The T cell receptor (beta chain) described here comes from a study of cytomegalovirus exposure and HLA in healthy donors. Notes on the study in general: Some TCR beta chains (approximately 180 of them) were listed as cytomegalovirus-associated.

A remark on this clone: Its cognate antigen is unknown.

TCRdb's table, derived via immunoSEQ multiplex PCR, lists solely in-frame clones and lacks some. The sample lists about 330,000 clones, approximately 86% occurring once. There are 12 residues in the CDR3. The germline V and J ends were trimmed by 5 bases and 3 bases, with 8 bases remaining between them. CDR1 and CDR2 (germline): SEHNR, FQNEAQ (reference sequence). The sample consisted of PBMCs. V and J are TRBV7-9 and TRBJ2-7; D uncertain. The receptor was isolated from a woman between 25 and 40 years old in good health and CMV-seropositive. The DNA of the CDR3 is TGTGCCAGCAGCCGCGTCGTCTACGAGCAGTACTTC. Residues: CASSRVVYEQYF.